Below are 32 T cell receptor beta chains sequenced from a single sample in a study of blood T cell repertoires in COVID-19. TCRdb keeps only in-frame clones here, not all; method: immunoSEQ multiplex PCR. There are fewer than 350,000 clones in the sample; more than 80% occur only once, and 6.5% to 8% lies in the top ten. Input material: peripheral blood. These receptors were taken from a woman in her 30s with COVID-19, enrolled during active disease.

As to this clone: Other DNA variants within this sample encode the same CDR3. This rearrangement joins TRBV7-2 to TRBJ2-7; 10 nucleotides match TRBD1. The CDR3 is made up of 15 amino acids. Trimming removed 5 bases from V and 2 bases from J; junction bases left unmatched: 6. Germline CDR1 and CDR2: SGHTA and FQGNSA. CDR3 sequence: CASSPPGQGTYEQYF. CDR3 coding DNA: TGTGCCAGCAGCCCGCCGGGACAGGGGACCTACGAGCAGTACTTC. The variable domain in full, completed from reference TRBV7-2 and TRBJ2-7, reads GAGVSQSPSNKVTEKGKDVELRCDPISGHTALYWYRQSLGQGLEFLIYFQGNSAPDKSGLPSDRFSAERTGGSVSTLTIQRTQQEDSAVYLCASSPPGQGTYEQYFGPGTRLTVT.

The chain couples TRBV7-9 to TRBJ2-7; 8 nucleotides align to TRBD2. Germline CDR1 SEHNR, CDR2 FQNEAQ (reference sequence). Unmatched junction bases numbered 7, after V lost 5 bases and J lost 10 bases. The CDR3 spans 12 residues. CDR3 loop: CASSNPGGEQYF. CDR3 nucleotides: TGTGCCAGCAGCAACCCCGGGGGGGAACAGTACTTC.

The chain couples TRBV10-3 to TRBJ2-1; a possible D gene is TRBD2 (6 bases). V lost 4 bases, J lost 5 bases, and 15 bases lay in between. The CDR3 runs to 15 residues. Germline lookup yields CDR1 ENHRY and CDR2 SYGVKD. This CDR3 reads CAISVTSGPNNEQFF. CDR3 sequence (DNA): TGTGCCATCAGTGTGACGAGCGGGCCTAACAATGAGCAGTTCTTC.

The chain employs TRBV19 and TRBJ1-2, with D perhaps matching TRBD1 (5 bases). Per the germline V gene, CDR1 is LNHDA and CDR2 is SQIVND (reference sequence). The CDR3 extends over 12 amino acids. V shed 5 bases and J shed 7 bases, with 11 bases lying between them. The CDR3 reads CASSEGDFGYTF. In nucleotides, the CDR3 is TGTGCCAGTAGTGAAGGGGACTTTGGCTACACCTTC. Combining the CDR3 with reference TRBV19 and TRBJ1-2 gives the whole variable domain DGGITQSPKYLFRKEGQNVTLSCEQNLNHDAMYWYRQDPGQGLRLIYYSQIVNDFQKGDIAEGYSVSREKKESFPLTVTSAQKNPTAFYLCASSEGDFGYTFGSGTRLTVV.

DNA of the CDR3: TGTGCCAGCAGCTACGGGGACAAACCCTACGAGCAGTACTTC. This translates into CASSYGDKPYEQYF. The J gene is TRBJ2-7, the V gene TRBV6-5; a weak D match, TRBD1 (6 bases). There are 14 residues in the CDR3. Trimming took 6 bases from V and 2 from J, leaving 14 bases between them. The germline CDR1 and CDR2 sequences are MNHEY and SVGAGI.

V usage is TRBV5-1 and J usage is TRBJ2-1, with D possibly being TRBD1 (7 bases). Trimming shortened V by 1 base and J by 0 bases, and 17 bases separated the two germline ends. There are 18 residues in the CDR3. Germline V lookup: CDR1 SGHRS, CDR2 YFSETQ. As DNA, the CDR3 is TGCGCCAGCAGCTTGAGCAGGGGGGAGGATAGCTCCTACAATGAGCAGTTCTTC. Protein: CASSLSRGEDSSYNEQFF.

The chain has TRBV3-1 (or the pseudogene TRBV3-2) and TRBJ1-2; D is ambiguous. From germline, CDR1 is LGHDT and CDR2 YNNKEL (reference sequence). The CDR3 spans 13 residues. Trimming left V 3 bases short and J 7 bases short, with 12 bases between. The CDR3 DNA follows: TGTGCCAGCAGCCAGTGGGCCCGGGGTGGCTACACCTTC. This encodes CASSQWARGGYTF.

This chain links TRBV5-1 with TRBJ2-7, with 12 nucleotides matching TRBD2. V gave up 5 bases and J gave up 3 bases; unmatched junction bases: 3. Germline V lookup: CDR1 SGHRS, CDR2 YFSETQ. The CDR3 runs to 14 residues. DNA of the CDR3: TGCGCCAGCAGTAGGACTAGCGGGAACTACGAGCAGTACTTC. It is translated as CASSRTSGNYEQYF.

The genes are TRBV30 and TRBJ2-5; maybe TRBD1 (5 bases). The CDR3 length is 13 residues. The ends were cut back, 0 bases at V and 6 bases at J, with 11 bases in the middle. From germline, CDR1 is GTSNPN and CDR2 SVGIG (reference sequence). The CDR3 DNA reads TGTGCCTGGAGTGTACAAGGGGTACAGACCCAGTACTTC. Translation: CAWSVQGVQTQYF.

This chain joins TRBV2 and TRBJ2-7; TRBD1 matches 7 bases. Germline lookup yields CDR1 SNHLY and CDR2 FYNNEI. Trimming cost V 4 bases and J 2 bases; bases outside gene matches: 2. The CDR3 is made up of 13 amino acids. CDR3: CASSVQGPYEQYF. The CDR3 DNA reads TGTGCCAGCAGTGTACAGGGGCCCTACGAGCAGTACTTC. Variable domain in full (rest from reference TRBV2 and TRBJ2-7): EPEVTQTPSHQVTQMGQEVILRCVPISNHLYFYWYRQILGQKVEFLVSFYNNEISEKSEIFDDQFSVERPDGSNFTLKIRSTKLEDSAMYFCASSVQGPYEQYFGPGTRLTVT.

This sequence joins TRBV27 and TRBJ1-6, with TRBD1 matching 7 bases. There are 14 residues in the CDR3. With V trimmed by 6 bases and J by 6 bases, 5 bases remained unmatched. Looked up from germline, CDR1 is MNHEY and CDR2 is SMNVEV (reference sequence). CDR3 in amino acids: CASRTGTANSPLHF. The CDR3 DNA follows: TGTGCCAGCAGAACCGGGACAGCTAATTCACCCCTCCACTTT.

The chain carries TRBV19 and TRBJ2-1; D may be TRBD2 (6 bases). CDR1 is LNHDA, CDR2 SQIVND, per germline (reference sequence). The CDR3 is 9 amino acids. Deletions cut 8 bases from V and 10 bases from J, with 6 bases between. DNA for the CDR3: TGTGCCAGTGCGGGGGAGCAGTTCTTC. This encodes CASAGEQFF.

V and J are TRBV7-6 and TRBJ1-4; 7 bases line up with TRBD1. The ends lost 8 bases at V and 0 bases at J; junction bases unmatched: 15. Germline CDR1 and CDR2: SGHVS and FNYEAQ. The CDR3 is 18 amino acids. CDR3 DNA: TGTGCCAGCTCCTTACAACAGGGGATCATAGCAACTAATGAAAAACTGTTTTTT. It specifies CASSLQQGIIATNEKLFF.

CDR3 nucleotide sequence: TGTGCCAGCAGTTTCTTGGGACAGGCTGAAGCTTTCTTT. Its protein is CASSFLGQAEAFF. V gene TRBV28 combines with J gene TRBJ1-1; 8 positions match TRBD1. The CDR3 consists of 13 residues. J was trimmed by 6 bases and V by 3 bases; bases with no gene match: 3. The germline gives CDR1 MDHEN, CDR2 SYDVKM.

In DNA form, the CDR3 reads TGTGCCAGCAGCTCGAGGACCGGGACAACCTACGAGCAGTACTTC. Translated: CASSSRTGTTYEQYF. The chain couples TRBV7-2 to TRBJ2-7, with TRBD1 as a possible D gene (6 bases). The CDR3 is 15 residues long. V lost 4 bases and J 2 bases, leaving 15 bases between the germline ends. Germline values: CDR1 SGHTA, CDR2 FQGNSA.

The rearrangement links TRBV9 to TRBJ2-3; no clear D gene. Germline CDR1 and CDR2: SGDLS and YYNGEE. The CDR3 runs to 16 residues. Trimming took off 0 bases at V and 2 bases at J, with 13 bases between the two ends. CDR3 region: CASSVGSRAITDTQYF. CDR3 nucleotide sequence: TGTGCCAGCAGCGTAGGAAGCCGCGCGATCACAGATACGCAGTATTTT.

V is TRBV6-5 and J is TRBJ2-1; 10 bases match TRBD1. The CDR3 has 15 residues. The germline V gene encodes CDR1 MNHEY and CDR2 SVGAGI. The trim removed 7 bases at V and 6 bases at J, leaving 9 bases unmatched. CDR3 in amino acids: CASTPTGTGANEQFF. The CDR3 region has the DNA TGTGCCAGCACCCCAACCGGGACAGGGGCCAATGAGCAGTTCTTC.

The chain links TRBV24-1 to TRBJ2-2; 8 bases are shared with TRBD1. The CDR3 has 15 amino acids. J lost 3 bases, V lost 3 bases, and 2 bases had no gene match. Per the germline V gene, CDR1 is KGHDR and CDR2 is SFDVKD. CDR3 region: CATSDRTGHTGELFF. In DNA, the CDR3 is TGTGCCACCAGTGATCGGACAGGGCACACCGGGGAGCTGTTTTTT.

This clone occurred a few times. This chain connects TRBV7-9 to TRBJ1-2; 7 positions match TRBD1. CDR3 length: 14 amino acids. V was clipped by 0 bases and J by 7 bases; unmatched bases: 5. Germline V gene lookup returns CDR1 SEHNR and CDR2 FQNEAQ (reference sequence). The CDR3 region is CASSLAKRGPGYTF. In DNA, the CDR3 is TGTGCCAGCAGCTTAGCGAAAAGGGGGCCTGGCTACACCTTC.

The chain couples TRBV7-9 to TRBJ1-1; unclear D gene. V lost 1 base and J lost 5, with 17 bases in between. Germline-derived CDR1 and CDR2 are SEHNR and FQNEAQ (reference sequence). The CDR3 consists of 16 residues. The DNA of the CDR3 is TGTGCCAGCAGCTTAGATACGGGAGCCCTTGGGACTGAAGCTTTCTTT. This translates into CASSLDTGALGTEAFF.

This rearrangement joins TRBV4-1 to TRBJ2-1; TRBD2 aligns across 12 bases. Germline loops: CDR1 MGHRA, CDR2 YSYEKL. The trim removed 8 bases at V and 7 bases at J, leaving 6 bases unmatched. This CDR3 is built from 14 residues. CDR3 residues: CASGSSGRGNEQFF. The CDR3 coding sequence is TGCGCCAGCGGATCTAGCGGGAGGGGGAATGAGCAGTTCTTC.

A few counts support this clone. This chain connects TRBV5-4 to TRBJ2-7, with 11 positions matching TRBD2. The CDR3 covers 14 residues. CDR1 is SGHNT and CDR2 is YYREEE in the germline V gene (reference sequence). Unmatched junction bases numbered 4, after V lost 3 bases and J lost 5 bases. CDR3 sequence: CASSSLAGDHEQYF. The CDR3 nucleotides read TGTGCCAGCAGCTCACTAGCGGGAGACCACGAGCAGTACTTC.

This clone came up a few times. The rearrangement links TRBV5-1 to TRBJ1-2, with 11 bases aligning to TRBD1. V lost 6 bases and J lost 5; bases outside the gene matches: 15. Germline V gives CDR1 SGHRS, CDR2 YFSETQ. This CDR3 is built from 17 residues. The CDR3 region has the DNA TGCGCCAGCACTCCCGGGACAGGGGGACCGAGGTTGTATGGCTACACCTTC. Its protein is CASTPGTGGPRLYGYTF. Supplemented by reference TRBV5-1 and TRBJ1-2, the full variable domain reads KAGVTQTPRYLIKTRGQQVTLSCSPISGHRSVSWYQQTPGQGLQFLFEYFSETQRNKGNFPGRFSGRQFSNSRSEMNVSTLELGDSALYLCASTPGTGGPRLYGYTFGSGTRLTVV.

The chain carries TRBV18 and TRBJ1-2, with TRBD1 as a possible D gene (6 bases). V dropped 6 bases and J dropped 3 bases, with 17 bases sitting between them. The germline V gene encodes CDR1 KGHSH and CDR2 LQKENI. The CDR3 length is 15 residues. The CDR3 here is CASSEEGGNDYGYTF. The CDR3, as DNA: TGTGCCAGCTCGGAGGAGGGGGGGAACGACTATGGCTACACCTTC.

This chain connects TRBV9 to TRBJ2-7, with no clear D. V dropped 0 bases and J dropped 3 bases, with 16 bases sitting between them. Germline CDR1 is SGDLS and CDR2 is YYNGEE. The CDR3 is made up of 16 amino acids. CDR3 protein: CASSVASRPAGYEQYF. The CDR3 region has the DNA TGTGCCAGCAGCGTAGCGTCGCGGCCCGCTGGCTACGAGCAGTACTTC.

The V gene is TRBV6-5, the J gene TRBJ1-2, with D possibly being TRBD1 (5 bases). Trimming took 6 bases from V and 0 from J, leaving 14 bases between them. The germline V gene encodes CDR1 MNHEY and CDR2 SVGAGI. The CDR3 totals 15 residues. CDR3 DNA sequence: TGTGCCAGCAGCTTAGACAGAGTAGCTAACTATGGCTACACCTTC. It encodes CASSLDRVANYGYTF.

This chain joins TRBV4-1 and TRBJ2-3; maybe TRBD2 (5 bases). The CDR3 runs 15 residues. Germline loops: CDR1 MGHRA, CDR2 YSYEKL. The V end was cut by 2 bases, the J end by 5 bases, with 14 bases between. The CDR3 DNA reads TGCGCCAGCAGCCAAAACGTGGGCCGGGAAGATACGCAGTATTTT. It translates to CASSQNVGREDTQYF.

This clone was seen just once. This chain joins TRBV30 and TRBJ1-3, with D uncertain. The CDR3 consists of 12 residues. Trimming stripped 2 bases from V and 7 bases from J, with 9 bases between. Germline V gives CDR1 GTSNPN, CDR2 SVGIG (reference sequence). In nucleotides, the CDR3 is TGTGCCTGGAGTAGGGAGTTTAACACCATATATTTT. Protein sequence: CAWSREFNTIYF.

The V and J genes are TRBV7-8 and TRBJ2-1, with 10 bases that match TRBD2. Germline V lookup: CDR1 SGHVS, CDR2 FQNEAQ. The CDR3 extends over 17 amino acids. V lost 5 bases, J lost 0 bases, and 7 bases stayed unmatched. CDR3 protein: CASSPRLAGDSYNEQFF. Written as DNA, the CDR3 is TGTGCCAGCAGCCCTCGACTAGCGGGTGACTCCTACAATGAGCAGTTCTTC.

The chain links TRBV28 to TRBJ2-5; 8 nucleotides line up with TRBD2. Germline lookup yields CDR1 MDHEN and CDR2 SYDVKM. The ends lost 2 bases at V and 4 bases at J; junction bases unmatched: 6. The CDR3 runs 15 residues. CDR3 residues: CASSLLRTSPETQYF. For the CDR3, the DNA is TGTGCCAGCAGTTTACTCCGGACTAGCCCAGAGACCCAGTACTTC. Using reference TRBV28 and TRBJ2-5 for the parts outside the CDR3, the full variable domain is DVKVTQSSRYLVKRTGEKVFLECVQDMDHENMFWYRQDPGLGLRLIYFSYDVKMKEKGDIPEGYSVSREKKERFSLILESASTNQTSMYLCASSLLRTSPETQYFGPGTRLLVL.

The chain joins TRBV4-3 to TRBJ1-5; TRBD1 aligns across 9 bases. With V trimmed by 6 bases and J by 5 bases, 5 bases remained unmatched. The CDR3 is made up of 14 amino acids. Germline loops: CDR1 LGHNA, CDR2 YSLEER. CDR3: CASSLRQGDQPQHF. The CDR3 coding sequence is TGCGCCAGCAGTCTTCGACAGGGGGATCAGCCCCAGCATTTT.

The chain links TRBV7-8 to TRBJ1-1; TRBD1 agrees at 7 bases. The CDR3 extends over 15 amino acids. Germline V gene lookup returns CDR1 SGHVS and CDR2 FQNEAQ. V shed 5 bases and J 0 bases; nucleotides not matched to a gene: 6. The CDR3 region has the DNA TGTGCCAGCAGCGTCCGGGACAGCCTGAACACTGAAGCTTTCTTT. It translates to CASSVRDSLNTEAFF.